This is a list of T cell receptor beta chains from one sample in a study of T-cell memory formation after mild COVID-19. TCRdb re-analysed the 5' RACE reads in MiXCR, keeping a single row per CDR3 protein. The sample lists hundreds of thousands of distinct CDR3 sequences, roughly a fifth seen once, with approximately 8.4% in the top ten. The material sequenced was PBMCs or a T cell subset sorted from them (not recorded which). Receptors were obtained from an adult woman who had mild COVID-19 (a few samples of this study predate the infection). Cell type and time point are not known. Each CDR3 is given with its conserved first and last residue. D genes are given only for firm matches. Clone size is not always given. Where it is, it says once, few, many or a class for expanded clones.

>TRBV7-2|.|15|TRBD1|TRBJ2-5
CASSRGTGGPETQYF
TGTGCCAGCAGCCGAGGGACAGGGGGACCGGAGACCCAGTACTTC
>TRBV5-4|few|16|TRBD2|TRBJ2-3
CASSRFLAGGIDTQYF
TGTGCCAGCAGCCGTTTTCTAGCGGGAGGGATAGATACGCAGTATTTT
>TRBV20-1|few|12|.|TRBJ2-1
CSASEGHNEQFF
TGCAGTGCTAGTGAGGGGCACAATGAGCAGTTCTTC
>TRBV12-3/TRBV12-4|few|15|.|TRBJ2-5
CASSTRTVIQETQYF
TGTGCCAGCAGCACCCGGACGGTAATCCAAGAGACCCAGTACTTC
>TRBV18|few|16|.|TRBJ1-6
CASSSASSSYNSPLHF
TGTGCCAGCTCATCCGCTTCGAGCTCCTATAATTCACCCCTCCACTTT
>TRBV6-6|.|19|TRBD2|TRBJ2-1
CASSYPHPQLAESYNEQFF
TGTGCCAGCAGTTACCCACACCCGCAACTAGCGGAGTCCTACAATGAGCAGTTCTTC
>TRBV7-2|.|14|.|TRBJ2-1
CASSLARETSEQFF
TGTGCCAGCAGCTTAGCTCGGGAGACAAGTGAGCAGTTCTTC
>TRBV5-6|.|14|.|TRBJ2-5
CASSLVQVRETQYF
TGTGCCAGCAGCTTGGTGCAGGTTAGAGAGACCCAGTACTTC
>TRBV6-5|few|10|.|TRBJ2-3
CASGGNTQYF
TGTGCCAGCGGGGGGAATACGCAGTATTTT
>TRBV7-9|few|13|.|TRBJ2-7
CASSSPTQDEQYF
TGTGCCAGCAGCTCCCCGACCCAGGACGAGCAGTACTTC
>TRBV6-2/TRBV6-3|few|13|TRBD1|TRBJ2-7
CASGDSLHYEQYF
TGTGCCAGCGGGGACAGCTTACACTACGAGCAGTACTTC
>TRBV24-1|few|14|TRBD2|TRBJ2-5
CATSFSGGGETQYF
TGTGCCACCAGTTTTTCGGGAGGTGGAGAGACCCAGTACTTC
>TRBV12-3/TRBV12-4|few|14|TRBD1|TRBJ1-1
CASRKQGFGTEAFF
TGTGCCAGCAGAAAACAGGGGTTTGGCACTGAAGCTTTCTTT
>TRBV13|.|17|.|TRBJ2-1
CASSAGRGPTLQQEQFF
TGTGCCAGCAGCGCGGGCCGGGGCCCCACCTTACAACAGGAGCAGTTCTTC
>TRBV5-4|few|12|TRBD2|TRBJ2-1
CAIVRTSDEQFF
TGTGCCATCGTTAGGACTAGTGATGAGCAGTTCTTC
>TRBV7-9|.|12|TRBD2|TRBJ2-1
CASTLWAGVKFF
TGTGCCAGCACCCTTTGGGCGGGGGTTAAGTTCTTC
>TRBV12-3/TRBV12-4|.|15|TRBD1|TRBJ1-5
CASSLGWGQNQPQHF
TGTGCCAGCAGTTTAGGGTGGGGACAGAATCAGCCCCAGCATTTT
>TRBV25-1|few|14|.|TRBJ1-2
CASSNIDINYGYTF
TGTGCCAGCAGCAACATCGACATAAACTATGGCTACACCTTC
>TRBV24-1|.|14|TRBD1|TRBJ2-1
CATRGQGGDNEQFF
TGTGCCACCAGGGGACAGGGTGGAGACAATGAGCAGTTCTTC
>TRBV5-1|.|15|.|TRBJ2-2
CASSLEKTNTGELFF
TGCGCCAGCAGCTTGGAGAAAACGAACACCGGGGAGCTGTTTTTT
>TRBV7-2|.|17|TRBD1|TRBJ2-5
CASSFSGDHRGQETQYF
TGTGCCAGCAGCTTCTCAGGGGACCACAGGGGGCAGGAGACCCAGTACTTC
>TRBV7-2|few|18|TRBD2|TRBJ2-3
CASSRWTSGYEPTDTQYF
TGTGCCAGCAGCCGATGGACTAGCGGTTACGAACCCACAGATACGCAGTATTTT